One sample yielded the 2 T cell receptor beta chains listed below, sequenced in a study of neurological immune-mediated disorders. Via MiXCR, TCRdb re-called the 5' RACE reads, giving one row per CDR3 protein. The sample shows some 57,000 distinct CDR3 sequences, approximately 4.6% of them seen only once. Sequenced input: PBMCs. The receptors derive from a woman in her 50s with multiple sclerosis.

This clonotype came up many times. The CDR3 region is CASSYRVSSYNEQFF. The CDR3 nucleotides read TGCGCCAGCAGCTACAGGGTCAGCTCCTACAATGAGCAGTTCTTC. The chain uses TRBV5-1 and TRBJ2-1, with D perhaps TRBD1 (6 bases). Trimming cost V 3 bases and J 0 bases, with 10 bases left between them. From germline, CDR1 is SGHRS and CDR2 YFSETQ. The CDR3 is 15 amino acids. The variable domain in full, with the rest retrieved from reference TRBV5-1 and TRBJ2-1, is KAGVTQTPRYLIKTRGQQVTLSCSPISGHRSVSWYQQTPGQGLQFLFEYFSETQRNKGNFPGRFSGRQFSNSRSEMNVSTLELGDSALYLCASSYRVSSYNEQFFGPGTRLTVL.

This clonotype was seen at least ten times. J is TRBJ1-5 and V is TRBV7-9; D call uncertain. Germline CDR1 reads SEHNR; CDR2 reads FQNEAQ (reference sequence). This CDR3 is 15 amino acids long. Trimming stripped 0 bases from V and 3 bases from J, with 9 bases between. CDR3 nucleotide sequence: TGTGCCAGCAGCTTAGCTCGGACGCCCAATCAGCCCCAGCATTTT. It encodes CASSLARTPNQPQHF.